This TCR beta chain was documented in a study of cytomegalovirus exposure and HLA in healthy donors. Study context: There were some 120 million unique TCR beta sequences, drawn from 150 million to 200 million T cells, in an earlier analysis. Study outcomes and limitations: It was 164 TCR beta chains that were listed as cytomegalovirus-associated. TCR beta chain V- and J-gene trimming was linked, in a later analysis, to a missense variant in DCLRE1C.

The PCR used 60 Vbeta and 13 Jbeta primers. The assay was immunoSEQ multiplex PCR, and TCRdb's table has in-frame clones only and misses some. The sample has tens of thousands of clones; less than 80% are singletons. The donors (healthy individuals) were bone marrow donors. Germline CDR1 is MNHEY and CDR2 is SVGAGI. The J segment lost 5 bases and the V segment lost 6 bases, leaving 9 bases of the junction unmatched. This CDR3 contains 14 residues. In regard to this clone: What it binds is not known.

This chain uses TRBV6-5 with TRBJ1-2; TRBD1 agrees at 7 bases. This TCR was sampled from a woman between 40 and 50 years old in good health and CMV-seropositive. The sample consisted of PBMCs. The CDR3 coding sequence is TGTGCCAGCAGCCTCCGGGACAGACAATATGGCTACACCTTC. Protein: CASSLRDRQYGYTF.